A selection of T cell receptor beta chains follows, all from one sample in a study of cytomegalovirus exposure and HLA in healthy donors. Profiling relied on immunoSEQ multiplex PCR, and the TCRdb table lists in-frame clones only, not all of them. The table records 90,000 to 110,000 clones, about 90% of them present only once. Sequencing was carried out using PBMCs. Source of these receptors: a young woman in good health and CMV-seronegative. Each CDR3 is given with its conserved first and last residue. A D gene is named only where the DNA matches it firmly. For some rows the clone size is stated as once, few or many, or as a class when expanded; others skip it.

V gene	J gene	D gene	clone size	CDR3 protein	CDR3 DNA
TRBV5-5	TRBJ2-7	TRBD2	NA	CASSLVAGGSSYEQYF	TGTGCCAGCAGCCTCGTAGCGGGGGGTTCTAGCTACGAGCAGTACTTC
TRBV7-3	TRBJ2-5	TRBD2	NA	CASSLAGTRAGETQYF	TGTGCCAGCAGCTTAGCCGGGACTAGGGCGGGGGAGACCCAGTACTTC
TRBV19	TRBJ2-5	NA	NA	CASSMVAGGGETQYF	TGTGCCAGTAGTATGGTAGCCGGTGGAGGGGAGACCCAGTACTTC
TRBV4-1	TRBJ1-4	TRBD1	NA	CASRLTRDRRATNEKLFF	TGCGCCAGCCGTCTTACCCGGGACAGAAGAGCAACTAATGAAAAACTGTTTTTT
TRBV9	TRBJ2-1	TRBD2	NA	CASSVSRTSGGAYNEQFF	TGTGCCAGCAGCGTAAGTCGGACTAGCGGGGGGGCTTACAATGAGCAGTTCTTC
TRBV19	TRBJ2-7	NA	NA	CASSITPLAPSYEQYF	TGTGCCAGTAGTATAACCCCGCTGGCCCCCTCCTACGAGCAGTACTTC
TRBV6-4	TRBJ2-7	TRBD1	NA	CASSKTGTGEQYF	TGTGCCAGCAGCAAGACAGGGACGGGGGAGCAGTACTTC
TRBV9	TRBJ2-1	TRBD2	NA	CASSTTSGGNEQFF	TGTGCCAGCAGTACGACTAGCGGGGGGAATGAGCAGTTCTTC
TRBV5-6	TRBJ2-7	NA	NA	CASSLVPYEQYF	TGTGCCAGCAGCTTGGTTCCGTACGAGCAGTACTTC
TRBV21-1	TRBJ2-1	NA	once	CASSKANEQFF	TGTGCCAGCAGCAAGGCCAATGAGCAGTTCTTC
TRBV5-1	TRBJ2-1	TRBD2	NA	CASSWGGTSNNEQFF	TGCGCCAGCAGCTGGGGGGGGACTAGCAACAATGAGCAGTTCTTC
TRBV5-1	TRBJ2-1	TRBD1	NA	CASSLAGQGSSYNEQFF	TGCGCCAGCAGCTTGGCCGGACAGGGAAGTTCCTACAATGAGCAGTTCTTC
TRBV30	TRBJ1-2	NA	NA	CAWSLGGSYGYTF	TGTGCCTGGAGTTTGGGAGGGAGCTATGGCTACACCTTC
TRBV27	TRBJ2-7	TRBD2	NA	CASKIAATSGYYEQYF	TGTGCCAGCAAAATTGCCGCGACTAGCGGTTATTACGAGCAGTACTTC
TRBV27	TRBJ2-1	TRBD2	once	CASSLIAGSSYNEQFF	TGTGCCAGCAGCTTGATAGCGGGCAGCTCCTACAATGAGCAGTTCTTC
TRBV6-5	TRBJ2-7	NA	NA	CASSSRGFPYEQYF	TGTGCCAGCAGTTCTCGCGGCTTTCCCTACGAGCAGTACTTC
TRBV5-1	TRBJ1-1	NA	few	CASTFFAGNTEAFF	TGCGCCAGCACGTTTTTCGCGGGGAACACTGAAGCTTTCTTT
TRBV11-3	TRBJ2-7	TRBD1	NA	CASSPGTGSSYEQYF	TGTGCCAGCAGCCCCGGGACAGGGAGCTCCTACGAGCAGTACTTC
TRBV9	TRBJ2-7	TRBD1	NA	CASSETGASYEQYF	TGTGCCAGCAGCGAAACAGGGGCGTCGTACGAGCAGTACTTC
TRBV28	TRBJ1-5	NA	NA	CASSLFLQVNQPQHF	TGTGCCAGCAGTTTATTCCTACAGGTCAATCAGCCCCAGCATTTT
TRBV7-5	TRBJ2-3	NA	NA	CARNRLAGIASNHEMSTDTQYF	TGTGCCAGAAACCGACTAGCGGGAATCGCCTCCAATCACGAAATGAGCACAGATACGCAGTATTTT
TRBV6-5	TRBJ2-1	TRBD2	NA	CASGSGGRVNEQFF	TGTGCCAGCGGGAGCGGGGGGCGGGTCAATGAGCAGTTCTTC
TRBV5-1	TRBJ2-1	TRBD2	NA	CASSLYGKAGDSYNEQFF	TGCGCCAGCAGCTTGTACGGAAAAGCGGGAGATAGCTACAATGAGCAGTTCTTC
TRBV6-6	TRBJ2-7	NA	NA	CASKAGAHSYEQYF	TGTGCCAGCAAGGCAGGGGCCCACTCCTACGAGCAGTACTTC
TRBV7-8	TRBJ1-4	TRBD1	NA	CASSLVLTGGGEKLFF	TGTGCCAGCAGCTTAGTCCTCACAGGGGGAGGTGAAAAACTGTTTTTT
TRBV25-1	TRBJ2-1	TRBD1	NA	CASSEIRGGTVF	TGTGCCAGCAGTGAAATCCGAGGGGGCACGGTCTTC
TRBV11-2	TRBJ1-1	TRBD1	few	CASSRDRGRAFF	TGTGCCAGCAGCCGGGACAGGGGACGGGCTTTCTTT
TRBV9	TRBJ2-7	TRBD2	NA	CASSVGASGTYEQYF	TGTGCCAGCAGCGTAGGGGCTAGCGGAACCTACGAGCAGTACTTC
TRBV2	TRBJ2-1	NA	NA	CASMGLRSGEQFF	TGTGCCAGCATGGGACTCAGGTCAGGTGAGCAGTTCTTC
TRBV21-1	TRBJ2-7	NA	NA	CASSKERDRFVGRHPPPQTYEQYF	TGTGCCAGCAGCAAAGAGCGGGATAGATTCGTTGGTCGCCACCCCCCTCCCCAAACCTACGAGCAGTACTTC
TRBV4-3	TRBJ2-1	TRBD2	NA	CASSQSRLAPPREQFF	TGCGCCAGCAGCCAGTCCCGACTAGCCCCCCCACGTGAGCAGTTCTTC
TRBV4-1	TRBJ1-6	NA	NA	CATGDTHSPLHF	TGCGCCACCGGGGACACGCATTCACCCCTCCACTTT
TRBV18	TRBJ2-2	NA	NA	CASSLDSSNTGELFF	TGTGCCAGCTCCCTGGACAGTTCGAACACCGGGGAGCTGTTTTTT
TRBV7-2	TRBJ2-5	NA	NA	CASSLAGETQYF	TGTGCCAGCAGCCTCGCCGGGGAGACCCAGTACTTC
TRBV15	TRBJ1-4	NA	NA	CATSRARRGYGDEKLFF	TGTGCCACCAGCAGGGCACGGAGGGGTTACGGGGATGAAAAACTGTTTTTT
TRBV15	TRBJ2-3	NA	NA	CATSRRRGARSTDTQYF	TGTGCCACCAGCCGACGTCGGGGGGCAAGGAGCACAGATACGCAGTATTTT
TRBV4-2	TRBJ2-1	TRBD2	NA	CASSQRLARDNEQFF	TGTGCCAGCAGCCAGCGACTAGCGAGAGACAATGAGCAGTTCTTC
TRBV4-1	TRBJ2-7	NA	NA	CASSQSEFYEQYF	TGCGCCAGCAGCCAATCGGAGTTTTACGAGCAGTACTTC
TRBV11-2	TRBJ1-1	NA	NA	CASRRGLNTEAFF	TGTGCCAGCAGACGCGGATTGAACACTGAAGCTTTCTTT
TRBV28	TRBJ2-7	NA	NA	CASSTYEQYF	TGTGCCAGCAGCACCTACGAGCAGTACTTC
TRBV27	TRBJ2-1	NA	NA	CASSLASYLDEQFF	TGTGCCAGCAGTTTAGCTAGTTACCTCGATGAGCAGTTCTTC